This record concerns one T cell receptor (beta chain) sequence. Its antigen is undetermined. This entry belongs to a study of CXCR3-negative and CXCR3-positive naive CD8 T cells. Overall study: The TRB read total, about 135 million, broke down to about 1.5 +/- 0.3 million reads per library.

UMI-tagged TRB cDNA libraries were built via 5' RACE. TCRdb processed the 5' RACE reads again and assigns one entry to each CDR3 protein, with no DNA. This listing includes under 150,000 distinct CDR3 sequences. Study-wide points: Partially decreased CXCR3 expression was recorded after cryopreservation, and fresh PBMCs were used in most assays. Naive cells that were CXCR3-positive had more hydrophobic TRB CDR3s (compared with CXCR3-negative naive cells). From TRB CDR3 properties, TCR strength was inferred; surface CD5 did not differ between naive subsets. Both of the naive subsets showed about the same high diversity, but memory CD8+ cells had much less.

In germline, CDR1 is SGHRS, CDR2 YFSETQ. The CDR3 loop spans 14 amino acids. The sequence was collected from a human donor in good health. Some clones in this sample may be carry-over from other donors' samples. The sequencing sample was made of naive CXCR3+ CD8+ T cells from blood. Indicated subset: CD45RO-CCR7+CD27+CD95- naive CD8+ T cells expressing CXCR3 (TNR3+). This chain joins TRBV5-1 and TRBJ2-2. The CDR3 is CASSLGSNTGELFF.